The 32 T cell receptor beta chains given below trace back to one sample, sequenced in a study of lymphopenia after photon versus proton radiotherapy. The data were produced by immunoSEQ multiplex PCR, yet TCRdb's version contains in-frame clones alone and is incomplete. The data hold some 27,000 clones, with around 81% observed a single time. The specimen was peripheral blood, collected from a patient treated with photon-based radiotherapy. The receptors were sampled from a man between 45 and 60 years old with gastric cancer.

This clone showed up just a few times. The gene calls are TRBV9 and TRBJ1-6; D not resolved. The CDR3 is 18 residues long. The germline V and J ends were trimmed by 3 bases and 10 bases, with 26 bases remaining between them. In germline, CDR1 is SGDLS, CDR2 YYNGEE. In DNA, the CDR3 is TGTGCCAGCAGCGGTGTAGGCAGCTCAATCCCTGGAGGCTCACCCCTCCACTTT. Protein product: CASSGVGSSIPGGSPLHF.

This clone was detected only a few times. This chain joins TRBV6-5 and TRBJ1-5, with D hard to call. The CDR3 contains 14 residues. The germline V gene encodes CDR1 MNHEY and CDR2 SVGAGI. The germline V and J ends were trimmed by 6 bases and 4 bases, with 13 bases remaining between them. The CDR3 DNA follows: TGTGCCAGCAGCCTAGACGGGGTAAATCAGCCCCAGCATTTT. This translates into CASSLDGVNQPQHF.

The rearrangement links TRBV9 to TRBJ1-3; D not certain. Trimming took off 2 bases at V and 4 bases at J, with 10 bases between the two ends. In germline, CDR1 is SGDLS, CDR2 YYNGEE. This CDR3 comprises 14 residues. Here the CDR3 DNA reads TGTGCCAGCAGCGTTTCTGTAACCGGAAACACCATATATTTT. Amino acids: CASSVSVTGNTIYF.

This sequence joins TRBV19 and TRBJ2-2, with D possibly TRBD1 on 6 matching bases. CDR1 LNHDA and CDR2 SQIVND come from the germline V gene (reference sequence). There are 14 residues in the CDR3. V lost 7 bases, J lost 6 bases, and 15 bases lay in between. The CDR3 DNA sequence: TGTGCCAGTAACGCAGGGGCTCCCCCCGGGGAGCTGTTTTTT. Protein: CASNAGAPPGELFF.

In DNA form, the CDR3 reads TGTGCCAGTGGACCACGCGGAGAAAAACTGTTTTTT. The encoded protein is CASGPRGEKLFF. The chain joins TRBV19 to TRBJ1-4, with D unresolved. Trimming took off 8 bases at V and 8 bases at J, with 12 bases between the two ends. Germline CDR1 reads LNHDA; CDR2 reads SQIVND (reference sequence). CDR3 length: 12 residues.

The chain joins TRBV13 to TRBJ1-1; possibly TRBD1 for D (5 bases). The CDR3 loop spans 12 amino acids. CDR1 PRHDT and CDR2 FYEKMQ come from the germline V gene (reference sequence). Trimming took off 5 bases at V and 3 bases at J, with 7 bases between the two ends. CDR3 nucleotide sequence: TGTGCCAGCAGCCTCAGGGACACTGAAGCTTTCTTT. Amino acid sequence: CASSLRDTEAFF.

The genes are TRBV5-1 and TRBJ2-5; the D gene is possibly TRBD2 (5 bases). V lost 4 bases, J lost 0 bases, and 7 bases lay in between. This CDR3 has 13 amino acids. Germline loops: CDR1 SGHRS, CDR2 YFSETQ. The CDR3 nucleotides read TGCGCCAGCAGCCGGGGATACCAAGAGACCCAGTACTTC. Translation gives CASSRGYQETQYF.

The chain carries TRBV19 and TRBJ2-7; 7 nucleotides agree with TRBD1. J gave up 7 bases and V 3 bases, and 9 bases lay outside the gene matches. The CDR3 has 14 residues. Germline CDR1 is LNHDA and CDR2 is SQIVND (reference sequence). The CDR3 loop reads CASSIVWDSGEQYV. As DNA, the CDR3 is TGTGCCAGTAGTATTGTGTGGGACAGTGGGGAGCAGTACGTC.

The V gene is TRBV19, the J gene TRBJ1-1; possibly TRBD1 for D (5 bases). The germline CDR1 and CDR2 sequences are LNHDA and SQIVND (reference sequence). This CDR3 region has 14 residues. With 3 bases removed from V and 3 bases from J, the gap between germline ends came to 11 bases. CDR3 loop: CASSMQGIHTEAFF. In nucleotides, the CDR3 is TGTGCCAGTAGTATGCAGGGTATACACACTGAAGCTTTCTTT.

The V call is TRBV28, the J call TRBJ1-1, with a weak D call TRBD1 (6 bases). Germline CDR1 MDHEN, CDR2 SYDVKM. This CDR3 region has 14 residues. Deletions cut 2 bases from V and 9 bases from J, with 16 bases between. The CDR3 DNA reads TGTGCCAGCAGTTTAGGTGGGACACAGTTTAAAGCTTTCTTT. Translated, it gives CASSLGGTQFKAFF.

The CDR3 DNA sequence: TGTGCCAGCGGGAGGGGCAGGGACTCCTACGAGCAGTACTTC. Amino acid sequence: CASGRGRDSYEQYF. The rearrangement links TRBV9 to TRBJ2-7; 7 bases agree with TRBD2. Germline V lookup: CDR1 SGDLS, CDR2 YYNGEE. The CDR3 consists of 14 residues. With 7 bases clipped from V and 0 bases from J, the junction kept 7 bases outside the gene matches.

The chain uses TRBV2 and TRBJ2-6; D is ambiguous. CDR3 length: 15 residues. V lost 1 base and J 0 bases, leaving 4 bases between the germline ends. Germline-derived CDR1 and CDR2 are SNHLY and FYNNEI. The CDR3 nucleotides are TGTGCCAGCAGTGAAGAGAGCTCTGGGGCCAACGTCCTGACTTTC. Protein sequence: CASSEESSGANVLTF.

The V call is TRBV9, the J call TRBJ1-1, with D perhaps TRBD1 (5 bases). V dropped 4 bases and J dropped 3 bases, with 19 bases sitting between them. Germline assignment: CDR1 SGDLS and CDR2 YYNGEE. The CDR3 extends over 16 amino acids. The chain's CDR3 is CASSPRLGAGHTEAFF. The CDR3 DNA sequence: TGTGCCAGCAGCCCACGACTAGGGGCGGGTCACACTGAAGCTTTCTTT.

Details on this clone: At the DNA level, this CDR3 is encoded by other sequences in the same sample as well. The chain employs TRBV6-1 and TRBJ1-5; D call uncertain. Germline assignment: CDR1 MNHNS and CDR2 SASEGT. The CDR3 contains 13 residues. The V end was cut by 1 base, the J end by 1 base, with 2 bases between. CDR3 in DNA: TGTGCCAGCAGTGAAGGGAGCAATCAGCCCCAGCATTTT. Translating gives CASSEGSNQPQHF.

This chain uses TRBV5-1 with TRBJ2-5; 8 nucleotides align to TRBD1. Germline trimming cut 4 bases from V and 1 base from J; bases unmatched to any gene: 6. Germline values: CDR1 SGHRS, CDR2 YFSETQ. The CDR3 length is 15 residues. The CDR3 region is CASSRGTGFQETQYF. In nucleotides, the CDR3 is TGCGCCAGCAGCAGGGGGACAGGCTTCCAAGAGACCCAGTACTTC.

The genes are TRBV27 and TRBJ2-5; D is unclear. The CDR3 loop spans 11 amino acids. V was trimmed by 5 bases and J by 2 bases, leaving 3 bases between them. CDR1 and CDR2 (germline): MNHEY, SMNVEV (reference sequence). The CDR3 DNA reads as TGTGCCAGCAGTGTACAAGAGACCCAGTACTTC. It specifies CASSVQETQYF.

This clone was detected only a few times. The rearrangement joins TRBV7-8 to TRBJ1-6; D is unclear. Trimming cost V 2 bases and J 11 bases, with 13 bases left between them. This CDR3 region has 14 residues. Germline V gene sequence: CDR1 SGHVS, CDR2 FQNEAQ. CDR3 region: CASSLYRYSTPLHF. DNA of the CDR3: TGTGCCAGCAGCTTATACAGATACAGCACACCCCTCCACTTT.

The rearrangement uses TRBV15 and TRBJ1-1, with TRBD1 as a possible D gene (6 bases). CDR3 length: 12 residues. Germline loops: CDR1 LNHNV, CDR2 YYDKDF (reference sequence). Trimming pared 1 base from V and 11 bases from J, leaving 11 bases between. In DNA, the CDR3 is TGTGCCACCAGCAGAGGGGACAATAGGGCTTTCTTT. Translated: CATSRGDNRAFF.

V gene TRBV19 combines with J gene TRBJ2-6; D remains unclear. CDR1 LNHDA and CDR2 SQIVND come from the germline V gene (reference sequence). Trimming took 3 bases from V and 0 from J, leaving 6 bases between them. The CDR3 is 15 amino acids. The CDR3 sequence: CASSIEASGANVLTF. In nucleotides, the CDR3 is TGTGCCAGTAGTATTGAAGCCTCTGGGGCCAACGTCCTGACTTTC.

V gene TRBV4-2 combines with J gene TRBJ1-3, with a weak D call TRBD1 (6 bases). Germline V gives CDR1 LGHNA, CDR2 YNFKEQ. Trimming pared 0 bases from V and 2 bases from J, leaving 8 bases between. The CDR3 contains 15 residues. This CDR3 reads CASSQEAGAGNTIYF. The CDR3 DNA reads as TGTGCCAGCAGCCAAGAGGCAGGGGCTGGAAACACCATATATTTT.

This chain uses TRBV4-2 with TRBJ2-2; 8 bases are a match to TRBD2. The junction had 7 bases not matched to a gene; V was cut back by 4 bases and J by 3 bases. CDR1 LGHNA and CDR2 YNFKEQ come from the germline V gene. The CDR3 is made up of 16 amino acids. CDR3: CASSPMAGGDTGELFF. The CDR3 nucleotides are TGTGCCAGCAGCCCGATGGCGGGGGGCGACACCGGGGAGCTGTTTTTT.

This clone appeared a single time. V is TRBV4-1 and J is TRBJ2-1; possibly TRBD2 for D (6 bases). With 4 bases removed from V and 0 bases from J, the gap between germline ends came to 10 bases. Germline V CDR1 and CDR2: MGHRA, YSYEKL. This CDR3 comprises 15 residues. CDR3 coding DNA: TGCGCCAGCAGCCCAGAGCGGGCCTCCTACAATGAGCAGTTCTTC. It is translated as CASSPERASYNEQFF.

This chain links TRBV6-4 with TRBJ1-5; D not certain. V gave up 6 bases and J gave up 8 bases, with 8 bases separating them. Germline V gene data show CDR1 as MRHNA and CDR2 as SNTAGT. CDR3 size: 11 residues. Here the CDR3 reads CASSLHEPQHF. DNA of the CDR3: TGTGCCAGCAGCCTACACGAGCCCCAGCATTTT.

This chain joins TRBV25-1 and TRBJ2-5, with 7 bases identical to TRBD2. The V gene's germline CDR1 is MGHDK and CDR2 SYGVNS. Trimming at V came to 3 bases and at J to 5 bases, leaving 3 bases not matched to a gene. The CDR3 totals 13 residues. The DNA of the CDR3 is TGTGCCAGCAGTGATACCGGGAGGGAGACCCAGTACTTC. Encoded protein: CASSDTGRETQYF.

This clone was found a few times. This chain links TRBV27 with TRBJ1-5; no firm D call. This CDR3 region has 15 residues. Germline V gene data show CDR1 as MNHEY and CDR2 as SMNVEV (reference sequence). V shed 6 bases and J shed 3 bases, with 15 bases lying between them. The CDR3 reads CASRISRAVNQPQHF. The DNA for the CDR3 is TGTGCCAGCAGAATCTCCCGGGCCGTCAATCAGCCCCAGCATTTT.

The rearrangement joins TRBV5-6 to TRBJ2-6, with D uncertain. The length of the CDR3 is 13 residues. Trimming removed 4 bases at V and 2 bases at J, with 4 bases between. Germline assignment: CDR1 SGHDT and CDR2 YYEEEE. The CDR3 reads CASSHPGANVLTF. The CDR3 DNA follows: TGTGCCAGCAGCCACCCTGGGGCCAACGTCCTGACTTTC. The full variable domain, rest sourced from reference TRBV5-6 and TRBJ2-6, is DAGVTQSPTHLIKTRGQQVTLRCSPKSGHDTVSWYQQALGQGPQFIFQYYEEEERQRGNFPDRFSGHQFPNYSSELNVNALLLGDSALYLCASSHPGANVLTFGAGSRLTVL.

The V call is TRBV18, the J call TRBJ2-5, with D possibly being TRBD1 (6 bases). The germline gives CDR1 KGHSH, CDR2 LQKENI. This CDR3 contains 16 residues. V was shortened by 5 bases and J by 4 bases, with 20 bases between the two germline ends. CDR3 in amino acids: CASSARDTRFPETQYF. Written as DNA, the CDR3 is TGTGCCAGCTCAGCCAGGGACACCCGGTTCCCAGAGACCCAGTACTTC.

The chain combines TRBV2 with TRBJ1-2, with D possibly matching TRBD1 (5 bases). Germline CDR1 is SNHLY and CDR2 is FYNNEI. Trimming shortened V by 3 bases and J by 10 bases, and 9 bases separated the two germline ends. The length of the CDR3 is 11 residues. In DNA, the CDR3 is TGTGCCAGCAGTGATGGGGGTGACTACACCTTC. Translating gives CASSDGGDYTF. The variable domain in full, with the rest retrieved from reference TRBV2 and TRBJ1-2, is EPEVTQTPSHQVTQMGQEVILRCVPISNHLYFYWYRQILGQKVEFLVSFYNNEISEKSEIFDDQFSVERPDGSNFTLKIRSTKLEDSAMYFCASSDGGDYTFGSGTRLTVV.

The chain has TRBV11-2 and TRBJ2-1; 9 positions match TRBD1. Losses at the gene ends were 5 bases for V and 15 bases for J; bases not matched to a gene: 8. CDR1 and CDR2 from the germline V gene are SGHAT and FQNNGV. This CDR3 is built from 12 residues. In nucleotides, the CDR3 is TGTGCCAGCAGCCCCCTCGCGGGACAGGGGTTCTTC. Its translation: CASSPLAGQGFF.

The chain uses TRBV13 and TRBJ1-2; no clear D gene. V was shortened by 2 bases and J by 4 bases, with 14 bases between the two germline ends. The V gene's germline CDR1 is PRHDT and CDR2 FYEKMQ (reference sequence). This CDR3 comprises 15 residues. As DNA, the CDR3 is TGTGCCAGCAGCTTAAGGGCCCGGGATTTCTATGGCTACACCTTC. Protein sequence: CASSLRARDFYGYTF.

The chain uses TRBV19 and TRBJ1-3; tentative D call: TRBD1 (5 bases). The CDR3 spans 17 residues. Germline loops: CDR1 LNHDA, CDR2 SQIVND (reference sequence). Trimming shortened V by 0 bases and J by 0 bases, and 12 bases separated the two germline ends. CDR3 bases: TGTGCCAGTAGTATAGATCCAGACAGCCTCTCTGGAAACACCATATATTTT. Amino acids: CASSIDPDSLSGNTIYF. Full variable domain (missing parts from reference TRBV19 and TRBJ1-3): DGGITQSPKYLFRKEGQNVTLSCEQNLNHDAMYWYRQDPGQGLRLIYYSQIVNDFQKGDIAEGYSVSREKKESFPLTVTSAQKNPTAFYLCASSIDPDSLSGNTIYFGEGSWLTVV.

The chain carries TRBV6-5 and TRBJ1-2; D perhaps matches TRBD1 (5 bases). This CDR3 spans 15 amino acids. Germline V CDR1 and CDR2: MNHEY, SVGAGI. Trimming removed 2 bases from V and 8 bases from J, with 18 bases in between. The CDR3: CASSYPGTYEGGYTF. CDR3 DNA sequence: TGTGCCAGCAGTTACCCTGGGACTTATGAAGGGGGCTACACCTTC.